A single TCR beta chain is shown here with its context. Its antigen is still unknown. TCRdb fed the reads into MiXCR, producing one record per CDR3 protein. The sample shows roughly 2,600 distinct CDR3 sequences, roughly 15% of them seen only once. The data stem from a study of liver allograft versus peripheral blood T cells. Study-wide background: Hepatic allograft T cell receptor repertoires were evaluated relative to those present in recipients' peripheral blood. Study results and limitations: Differences were reported between the T cell receptor repertoires inside liver allografts and those that were detected in peripheral blood.

Germline CDR1 SGHDT, CDR2 YYEEEE. The CDR3 consists of 16 residues. The V and J ends lost 4 bases and 5 bases respectively, with 19 bases between them. This clonotype was sampled from a human patient who had a liver transplant. The graft donor may account for some of the T cells. This sequence joins TRBV5-6 and TRBJ2-1; maybe TRBD1 (5 bases). The CDR3 sequence is CASSAVPGWSDNEQFF. The CDR3 coding sequence is TGTGCCAGCAGCGCCGTCCCAGGGTGGTCAGACAATGAGCAGTTCTTC.